Reported below is one T cell receptor beta chain. Antigen specificity is unknown. The V gene's germline CDR1 is WNHNN and CDR2 SYGVQD (reference sequence). The V gene lost 6 bases and the J gene lost 7 bases, with 12 bases spanning the gap. This CDR3 spans 13 amino acids. The data belong to a study of blood T cells in healthy people across ages. Study-wide results and caveats: Because sorting was not performed, PBMCs prevented conclusive naive versus antigen-experienced comparison.

A second PCR, run for roughly 7 to 12 cycles, used a sample-barcoded 5' primer plus a J-beta primer mix. Using its own MiXCR run on the 5' RACE reads, TCRdb lists one record per CDR3 protein. In the table there are approximately 670,000 distinct CDR3 sequences, roughly 41% of which are singletons. Investigators took 8.5 to 10 milliliters of peripheral blood from every donor. The sample taken for sequencing was blood. The rearrangement uses TRBV10-1 and TRBJ1-4; D uncertain. The source of this sequence is an older man in good health. The CDR3 nucleotides are TGCGCCAGCAGCGGGGAGGTCGGTGAAAAACTGTTTTTT. It codes for CASSGEVGEKLFF.